A selection of T cell receptor beta chains follows, all from one sample in a study of vaccination effects on CD4 cells after COVID-19. These receptors' targets are unknown. TCRdb's table, derived via immunoSEQ multiplex PCR, lists solely in-frame clones and lacks some. The repertoire holds fewer than 85,000 clones, with 76% as singletons. The source was CD4+ T cells from PBMCs cultured with HCoV-OC43 spike peptides, collected after COVID-19 vaccination. The receptors derive from a human donor who received a COVID-19 vaccine. Each CDR3 is given with its conserved first and last residue. The D gene is left open where the match is weak. For some rows the clone size is stated as once, few or many, or as a class when expanded; others skip it.

d_call	v_call	j_call	clone_size	cdr3_aa	cdr3_nt
TRBD1	TRBV7-3	TRBJ2-2	few	CASSSTTGAGELFF	TGTGCCAGCAGCAGTACGACAGGGGCCGGGGAGCTGTTTTTT
.	TRBV3-1/TRBV3-2	TRBJ1-5	few	CASSQGRGLNQPQHF	TGTGCCAGCAGCCAGGGAAGAGGGCTCAATCAGCCCCAGCATTTT
.	TRBV6-4	TRBJ2-3	once	CASSEDATDTQYF	TGTGCCAGCAGCGAGGATGCCACAGATACGCAGTATTTT
.	TRBV2	TRBJ2-1	.	CASSDKGTGSYNEQFF	TGTGCCAGCAGTGATAAAGGGACGGGCTCCTACAATGAGCAGTTCTTC
.	TRBV27	TRBJ1-2	.	CASSSRQANNYGYTF	TGTGCCAGCAGTTCTCGGCAGGCCAATAACTATGGCTACACCTTC
.	TRBV11-2	TRBJ2-2	.	CASSFVGSGELFF	TGTGCCAGCAGCTTTGTAGGGAGCGGGGAGCTGTTTTTT
.	TRBV30	TRBJ1-2	.	CAWIEWASDYGYTF	TGTGCCTGGATAGAATGGGCTTCCGACTATGGCTACACCTTC
.	TRBV5-1	TRBJ2-1	.	CASSLSQGSDEQFF	TGCGCCAGCAGCTTGAGCCAGGGGAGTGATGAGCAGTTCTTC
TRBD1	TRBV6-6	TRBJ2-2	.	CASSSGQGGSTGELFF	TGTGCCAGCAGTTCGGGACAGGGGGGCAGCACCGGGGAGCTGTTTTTT
.	TRBV7-2	TRBJ1-4	few	CASSLAGRNEKLFF	TGTGCCAGCAGCTTGGCAGGGCGCAATGAAAAACTGTTTTTT
.	TRBV7-9	TRBJ2-2	.	CASRRGQKNTGELFF	TGTGCCAGCAGACGAGGACAGAAGAACACCGGGGAGCTGTTTTTT
.	TRBV5-1	TRBJ2-3	.	CASLGRSSRDTQYF	TGCGCCAGCCTAGGCAGGTCCTCGAGAGATACGCAGTATTTT
.	TRBV25-1	TRBJ2-2	.	CASRPTGGTNTGELFF	TGTGCCAGCAGGCCTACTGGAGGGACGAACACCGGGGAGCTGTTTTTT
.	TRBV24-1	TRBJ2-1	.	CATSDGPGSSYNEQFF	TGTGCCACCAGTGACGGCCCGGGAAGCTCCTACAATGAGCAGTTCTTC
TRBD1	TRBV19	TRBJ2-1	few	CASSQRQGNEQFF	TGTGCCAGTAGCCAGAGACAGGGCAATGAGCAGTTCTTC
.	TRBV3-1/TRBV3-2	TRBJ1-2	.	CASSRLRANYGYTF	TGTGCCAGCAGCCGCCTCAGGGCTAACTATGGCTACACCTTC
.	TRBV2	TRBJ1-4	.	CASSLPATDEKLFF	TGTGCCAGCAGTCTCCCGGCGACGGATGAAAAACTGTTTTTT
.	TRBV18	TRBJ1-3	.	CASSPDGHSGNTIYF	TGTGCCAGCTCACCGGACGGCCACTCTGGAAACACCATATATTTT
.	TRBV24-1	TRBJ2-1	.	CATSEPGQTYNEQFF	TGTGCCACCAGTGAACCAGGACAGACGTACAATGAGCAGTTCTTC
.	TRBV3-1/TRBV3-2	TRBJ1-2	.	CASSQFQGKDYGYTF	TGTGCCAGCAGCCAATTCCAGGGAAAAGACTATGGCTACACCTTC
TRBD1	TRBV15	TRBJ2-1	.	CATSRAIGTDYNEQFF	TGTGCCACCAGCAGAGCTATAGGGACAGATTACAATGAGCAGTTCTTC
TRBD1	TRBV3-1/TRBV3-2	TRBJ1-2	.	CASSQVPGQLIYGYTF	TGTGCCAGCAGCCAAGTACCGGGACAGCTAATCTATGGCTACACCTTC
TRBD2	TRBV14	TRBJ2-2	.	CASSQDGRGGSGELFF	TGTGCCAGCAGCCAAGACGGGAGGGGTGGAAGCGGGGAGCTGTTTTTT
TRBD1	TRBV19	TRBJ2-3	.	CASSPRGQNTQYF	TGTGCCAGTAGCCCCAGGGGGCAGAATACGCAGTATTTT
TRBD1	TRBV2	TRBJ1-5	.	CASSVARSGGPSNQPQHF	TGTGCCAGCAGTGTTGCGAGATCAGGGGGTCCTAGCAATCAGCCCCAGCATTTT
.	TRBV6-5	TRBJ1-3	.	CASNSRSGNTIYF	TGTGCCAGCAACAGCCGCTCTGGAAACACCATATATTTT
TRBD1	TRBV18	TRBJ2-1	once	CASSPRTGQGDEQFF	TGTGCCAGCTCACCTCGGACAGGCCAAGGGGATGAGCAGTTCTTC
TRBD1	TRBV5-1	TRBJ1-1	few	CASSWGTGENTEAFF	TGCGCCAGCAGCTGGGGGACAGGTGAGAACACTGAAGCTTTCTTT
.	TRBV7-2	TRBJ2-5	.	CASSLGGPARETQYF	TGTGCCAGCAGCTTAGGCGGGCCGGCTAGGGAGACCCAGTACTTC
.	TRBV5-1	TRBJ1-2	few	CASSLDGYYGYTF	TGCGCCAGCAGCTTGGACGGCTACTATGGCTACACCTTC
.	TRBV19	TRBJ2-2	.	CASSIGPRAGSSPGELFF	TGTGCCAGTAGTATAGGCCCTAGGGCAGGGTCCTCCCCCGGGGAGCTGTTTTTT
.	TRBV4-2	TRBJ1-2	.	CASSRVDQGQGAGYTF	TGTGCCAGCAGCCGAGTCGACCAGGGGCAAGGCGCTGGCTACACCTTC
TRBD1	TRBV6-6	TRBJ1-1	once	CASSHGRTGRDTEAFF	TGTGCCAGCAGCCACGGGAGGACAGGGAGAGACACTGAAGCTTTCTTT
.	TRBV5-6	TRBJ1-2	.	CASSYPPSGGYTF	TGTGCCAGCAGCTATCCCCCGTCGGGTGGCTACACCTTC
TRBD1	TRBV4-2	TRBJ1-6	few	CASSATGTGNPPLHF	TGTGCCAGCAGCGCGACCGGGACAGGGAATCCACCCCTCCACTTT
.	TRBV5-4	TRBJ1-5	.	CASSFGGRSNQPQHF	TGTGCCAGCAGCTTCGGGGGACGGAGCAATCAGCCCCAGCATTTT
TRBD1	TRBV7-2	TRBJ1-5	.	CASSPQGARNQPQHF	TGTGCCAGCAGCCCCCAGGGGGCGCGGAATCAGCCCCAGCATTTT
.	TRBV5-4	TRBJ2-6	.	CASSFGRGTGANVLTF	TGTGCCAGCAGCTTTGGACGGGGGACTGGGGCCAACGTCCTGACTTTC
TRBD1	TRBV2	TRBJ1-1	.	CASSEIGTGSPEAFF	TGTGCCAGCAGTGAAATTGGGACAGGGTCTCCTGAAGCTTTCTTT
.	TRBV7-2	TRBJ1-5	once	CASSFVSVQGSQPQHF	TGTGCCAGCAGCTTCGTGTCCGTCCAGGGCAGTCAGCCCCAGCATTTT
TRBD1	TRBV5-1	TRBJ1-1	.	CASSVGQDFAEAFF	TGCGCCAGCAGCGTTGGACAGGACTTCGCTGAAGCTTTCTTT
TRBD1	TRBV6-5	TRBJ2-3	.	CASTGTGAPDTQYF	TGTGCCAGCACCGGGACAGGGGCCCCAGATACGCAGTATTTT
.	TRBV18	TRBJ1-1	.	CASSPAPNTEAFF	TGTGCCAGCTCACCGGCCCCTAACACTGAAGCTTTCTTT
.	TRBV19	TRBJ1-1	.	CASSIGPTGEAFF	TGTGCCAGTAGTATAGGTCCGACGGGGGAAGCTTTCTTT
TRBD1	TRBV20-1	TRBJ1-6	.	CSASWTGLHF	TGCAGTGCTTCGTGGACAGGGCTCCACTTT
.	TRBV2	TRBJ1-4	.	CASSDRGGSKLFF	TGTGCCAGCAGTGATAGGGGAGGATCAAAACTGTTTTTT
.	TRBV3-1/TRBV3-2	TRBJ1-2	once	CASSPGRNYGYTF	TGTGCCAGCAGCCCGGGACGGAACTATGGCTACACCTTC
.	TRBV19	TRBJ1-2	.	CASSMQGHQGYTF	TGTGCCAGTAGTATGCAGGGGCATCAAGGCTACACCTTC
.	TRBV18	TRBJ1-5	.	CASSPVPRGIQPQHF	TGTGCCAGCTCACCTGTACCCAGGGGAATTCAGCCCCAGCATTTT
TRBD1	TRBV2	TRBJ1-5	.	CASTEDRNQPQHF	TGTGCCAGCACCGAGGACAGGAATCAGCCCCAGCATTTT
.	TRBV6-1	TRBJ1-5	.	CASSEVQNQPQHF	TGTGCCAGCAGTGAAGTCCAGAATCAGCCCCAGCATTTT